Below are 32 T cell receptor beta chains sequenced from a single sample in a study of cytomegalovirus exposure and HLA in healthy donors. PCR was performed using 60 Vbeta and 13 Jbeta primers. Assay used: immunoSEQ multiplex PCR; TCRdb lists only in-frame clones, some missing. The sample comprises fewer than 150,000 clones, around three quarters of which are singletons, and around 7% rests with the top ten. The sequencing input was PBMCs. These receptors all come from a man aged 35-49 years in good health and CMV-seropositive.

The V call is TRBV2, the J call TRBJ2-3; 11 bases match TRBD1. J lost 1 base, V lost 11 bases, and 20 bases had no gene match. Germline loops: CDR1 SNHLY, CDR2 FYNNEI. The CDR3 runs to 19 residues. CDR3 protein: CAGYNPRDRGRSGTDTQYF. Here the CDR3 DNA reads TGTGCCGGCTACAATCCCCGGGACAGGGGGAGGTCAGGCACAGATACGCAGTATTTT.

About this clone itself: The sample holds other DNA sequences that translate to the same CDR3. This rearrangement joins TRBV9 to TRBJ2-5, with 7 nucleotides matching TRBD1. With V trimmed by 2 bases and J by 0 bases, 4 bases remained unmatched. CDR1 is SGDLS and CDR2 is YYNGEE in the germline V gene. The CDR3 extends over 15 amino acids. The CDR3 reads CASSVGTAYQETQYF. CDR3 DNA: TGTGCCAGCAGCGTCGGGACAGCGTACCAAGAGACCCAGTACTTC.

This clone was recorded once. The chain combines TRBV6-5 with TRBJ1-5; possible D gene TRBD1, 5 bases. The CDR3 consists of 13 residues. Trimming cost V 7 bases and J 6 bases, with 13 bases left between them. Germline V lookup: CDR1 MNHEY, CDR2 SVGAGI. DNA of the CDR3: TGTGCCAGCACCCAGGGTTTACGTCAGCCCCAGCATTTT. Protein product: CASTQGLRQPQHF.

This sequence joins TRBV6-6 and TRBJ2-3, with 10 bases matching TRBD2. The trim removed 2 bases at V and 1 base at J, leaving 3 bases unmatched. The CDR3 runs 16 residues. The germline V gene encodes CDR1 MNHNY and CDR2 SVGAGI (reference sequence). Written as DNA, the CDR3 is TGTGCCAGCAGTTACGCGGGACTAGCGCGCACAGATACGCAGTATTTT. Translation gives CASSYAGLARTDTQYF.

The chain couples TRBV11-2 to TRBJ1-1, with D maybe TRBD1 (6 bases). V dropped 1 base and J dropped 3 bases, with 9 bases sitting between them. Germline lookup yields CDR1 SGHAT and CDR2 FQNNGV. The CDR3 sequence is 14 residues long. The CDR3 nucleotides read TGTGCCAGCAGCTTAGGGCGACAGGACACTGAAGCTTTCTTT. This gives the protein CASSLGRQDTEAFF. Combining the CDR3 with reference TRBV11-2 and TRBJ1-1 gives the whole variable domain EAGVAQSPRYKIIEKRQSVAFWCNPISGHATLYWYQQILGQGPKLLIQFQNNGVVDDSQLPKDRFSAERLKGVDSTLKIQPAKLEDSAVYLCASSLGRQDTEAFFGQGTRLTVV.

The gene calls are TRBV15 and TRBJ2-7, with D possibly TRBD1 on 5 matching bases. CDR3 length: 16 amino acids. Germline CDR1 is LNHNV and CDR2 is YYDKDF (reference sequence). Trimming stripped 1 base from V and 5 bases from J, with 18 bases between. In DNA form, the CDR3 reads TGTGCCACCAGCAGAGGGTTAGGGGAAGGATCCAACGAGCAGTACTTC. This translates into CATSRGLGEGSNEQYF.

This sequence joins TRBV27 and TRBJ1-5, with 12 bases that match TRBD1. Germline CDR1 is MNHEY and CDR2 is SMNVEV (reference sequence). The CDR3 totals 16 residues. V trimming: 5 bases; J trimming: 7 bases; junction bases outside the gene matches: 9. CDR3 residues: CASSRAGTGGSQPQHF. Here the CDR3 DNA reads TGTGCCAGCAGTCGAGCAGGGACAGGGGGCAGCCAGCCCCAGCATTTT.

The chain carries TRBV2 and TRBJ2-2; 7 bases agree with TRBD2. V shed 6 bases, J shed 0 bases, and the junction held 10 bases outside the gene matches. Germline lookup yields CDR1 SNHLY and CDR2 FYNNEI. CDR3 size: 17 residues. As DNA, the CDR3 is TGTGCCAGCAGCTATGGGACTACCGGTACGAACACCGGGGAGCTGTTTTTT. This encodes CASSYGTTGTNTGELFF.

This clone has more than one count but fewer than ten. The chain couples TRBV5-4 to TRBJ2-7, with D hard to call. The ends were cut back, 0 bases at V and 6 bases at J, with 13 bases in the middle. Germline lookup yields CDR1 SGHNT and CDR2 YYREEE (reference sequence). The CDR3 is made up of 14 amino acids. The CDR3 DNA sequence: TGTGCCAGCAGCTTGGAGCGACCAGACGGCGAGCAGTACTTC. Its protein product is CASSLERPDGEQYF.

Details on this clone: The sample holds other DNA sequences that translate to the same CDR3. The V call is TRBV6-5, the J call TRBJ2-7; a weak D match, TRBD1 (5 bases). V was shortened by 0 bases and J by 1 base, with 7 bases between the two germline ends. This CDR3 has 14 residues. Germline V gene data show CDR1 as MNHEY and CDR2 as SVGAGI. The CDR3, as DNA: TGTGCCAGCAGTTACTCAAGGGGTTCCTACGAGCAGTACTTC. Its translation is CASSYSRGSYEQYF.

The rearrangement uses TRBV9 and TRBJ2-4; 12 bases map to TRBD2. Looked up from germline, CDR1 is SGDLS and CDR2 is YYNGEE. The length of the CDR3 is 17 residues. Losses at the gene ends were 3 bases for V and 4 bases for J; bases not matched to a gene: 8. The CDR3 here is CASSGLAGEMDKNIQYF. In DNA, the CDR3 is TGTGCCAGCAGCGGACTAGCGGGAGAGATGGATAAAAACATTCAGTACTTC.

The V and J genes are TRBV5-6 and TRBJ2-7; TRBD2 aligns across 9 bases. CDR1 and CDR2 from the germline V gene are SGHDT and YYEEEE. Trimming cost V 4 bases and J 0 bases; bases outside gene matches: 11. CDR3 length: 17 residues. The CDR3 nucleotides read TGTGCCAGCAGCCCCCTGCGGCTAGCGGGGAACTCCTACGAGCAGTACTTC. Translation gives CASSPLRLAGNSYEQYF.

Only one count was recorded for this clone. The chain employs TRBV5-5 and TRBJ1-2; D is perhaps TRBD1 (6 bases). Germline V CDR1 and CDR2: SGHKS, YYEKEE (reference sequence). The V and J ends lost 4 bases and 5 bases respectively, with 21 bases between them. This CDR3 comprises 16 residues. CDR3 DNA sequence: TGTGCCAGCAGCCAAGAGCTACCAGGGGATCCGTATGGCTACACCTTC. Translation: CASSQELPGDPYGYTF.

This sequence joins TRBV5-5 and TRBJ1-4; possible D gene TRBD1, 5 bases. V was clipped by 0 bases and J by 11 bases, with 17 bases between them. This CDR3 spans 15 amino acids. Germline values: CDR1 SGHKS, CDR2 YYEKEE (reference sequence). CDR3 in amino acids: CASSLDPVGGDKLFF. The CDR3 coding sequence is TGTGCCAGCAGCTTGGACCCCGTGGGGGGAGATAAACTGTTTTTT.

This clone was observed once. The CDR3, as DNA: TGTGCCAGCAGCTTAGGCCTTACTAGCGGCTCCTACAATGAGCAGTTCTTC. It codes for CASSLGLTSGSYNEQFF. The chain joins TRBV11-3 to TRBJ2-1, with 8 positions matching TRBD2. The V segment lost 1 base and the J segment 0 bases; nucleotides outside the gene matches: 5. The CDR3 contains 17 residues. CDR1 is SGHNT, CDR2 YENEEA, per germline.

The chain has TRBV11-1 and TRBJ2-4, with D hard to call. The CDR3 loop spans 12 amino acids. V was pared by 5 bases and J by 12 bases, with 14 bases between. Looked up from germline, CDR1 is SGHAT and CDR2 is FQDESV (reference sequence). CDR3 coding DNA: TGTGCCAGCAGCGCCCTAAACCCCCCTCAGTACTTC. Its protein is CASSALNPPQYF.

The chain links TRBV5-1 to TRBJ2-2; a weak D match, TRBD2 (6 bases). The V gene lost 10 bases and the J gene lost 0 bases, with 13 bases spanning the gap. Germline V gene lookup returns CDR1 SGHRS and CDR2 YFSETQ. The CDR3 covers 14 residues. The CDR3, as DNA: TGCGCCCCCTCGGGGGAGGCGAACACCGGGGAGCTGTTTTTT. The encoded protein is CAPSGEANTGELFF.

V and J are TRBV5-1 and TRBJ1-1; 8 nucleotides match TRBD1. CDR1 SGHRS and CDR2 YFSETQ come from the germline V gene. This CDR3 spans 14 amino acids. The junction had 5 bases not matched to a gene; V was cut back by 3 bases and J by 4 bases. CDR3 nucleotides: TGCGCCAGCAGCTCGGACAGGGTGGGCACTGAAGCTTTCTTT. It translates to CASSSDRVGTEAFF.

This clone occurred a few times. This rearrangement joins TRBV7-9 to TRBJ2-7, with 7 bases lining up with TRBD2. V shed 5 bases, J shed 1 base, and the junction held 5 bases outside the gene matches. There are 14 residues in the CDR3. Germline V gives CDR1 SEHNR, CDR2 FQNEAQ (reference sequence). In DNA, the CDR3 is TGTGCCAGCAGCCCTGGACTAGTATCCTACGAGCAGTACTTC. As protein: CASSPGLVSYEQYF.

This chain joins TRBV5-1 and TRBJ2-4; TRBD1 matches at 7 bases. This CDR3 contains 15 residues. Germline-derived CDR1 and CDR2 are SGHRS and YFSETQ. The junction had 6 bases not matched to a gene; V was cut back by 1 base and J by 5 bases. The CDR3 is CASSLMFQGENIQYF. The CDR3 nucleotides are TGCGCCAGCAGCTTGATGTTTCAGGGGGAAAACATTCAGTACTTC.

The V and J genes are TRBV19 and TRBJ1-2; 8 nucleotides agree with TRBD1. The germline V gene encodes CDR1 LNHDA and CDR2 SQIVND (reference sequence). This CDR3 is built from 14 residues. Losses at the gene ends were 7 bases for V and 3 bases for J; bases not matched to a gene: 7. For the CDR3, the DNA is TGTGCCAGTACCATCGACAGGGGTGACTATGGCTACACCTTC. It is translated as CASTIDRGDYGYTF.

The chain joins TRBV7-9 to TRBJ1-4; TRBD1 aligns across 8 bases. The CDR3 sequence is 18 residues long. Per the germline V gene, CDR1 is SEHNR and CDR2 is FQNEAQ (reference sequence). V shed 5 bases, J shed 0 bases, and the junction held 11 bases outside the gene matches. CDR3 bases: TGTGCCAGCAGCACGAGTCCCGGGACAGGTCCAACTAATGAAAAACTGTTTTTT. Translating it yields CASSTSPGTGPTNEKLFF.

The genes are TRBV19 and TRBJ2-3, with D possibly being TRBD2 (6 bases). Germline V gene lookup returns CDR1 LNHDA and CDR2 SQIVND (reference sequence). CDR3 length: 20 residues. V was shortened by 0 bases and J by 2 bases, with 24 bases between the two germline ends. The DNA of the CDR3 is TGTGCCAGTAGTATAGATCCTCCGGGACTCTCAACCCTTTTCACAGATACGCAGTATTTT. It codes for CASSIDPPGLSTLFTDTQYF.

V is TRBV7-8 and J is TRBJ1-2, with a possible D match to TRBD1 (6 bases). Germline V gives CDR1 SGHVS, CDR2 FQNEAQ. This CDR3 has 16 residues. Trimming stripped 1 base from V and 5 bases from J, with 17 bases between. The CDR3 protein is CASSLESGVGGYGYTF. CDR3 DNA: TGTGCCAGCAGCTTAGAGTCAGGGGTAGGAGGATATGGCTACACCTTC.

This clone appeared a few times. The rearrangement links TRBV4-2 to TRBJ1-4; no reliable D call. V was clipped by 0 bases and J by 7 bases, with 12 bases between them. The CDR3 spans 15 residues. CDR1 is LGHNA, CDR2 YNFKEQ, per germline. For the CDR3, the DNA is TGTGCCAGCAGCCAAGAACGAGGAGTTGGTGAAAAACTGTTTTTT. Its protein product is CASSQERGVGEKLFF.

V and J are TRBV9 and TRBJ1-1, with a weak D call TRBD1 (6 bases). Per the germline V gene, CDR1 is SGDLS and CDR2 is YYNGEE. The CDR3 runs 14 residues. V was trimmed by 4 bases and J by 2 bases, leaving 12 bases between them. The CDR3 region has the DNA TGTGCCAGCAGCTATCGGGACACTAACACTGAAGCTTTCTTT. It encodes CASSYRDTNTEAFF. The variable domain in full, completed from reference TRBV9 and TRBJ1-1, reads DSGVTQTPKHLITATGQRVTLRCSPRSGDLSVYWYQQSLDQGLQFLIQYYNGEERAKGNILERFSAQQFPDLHSELNLSSLELGDSALYFCASSYRDTNTEAFFGQGTRLTVV.

This clone was detected once. The chain employs TRBV7-9 and TRBJ2-1, with D hard to call. The CDR3 totals 13 residues. The germline V gene encodes CDR1 SEHNR and CDR2 FQNEAQ (reference sequence). Trimming stripped 1 base from V and 10 bases from J, with 11 bases between. The CDR3 bases are TGTGCCAGCAGCTTAGTGGTGGCGGTCGAGCAGTTCTTC. This encodes CASSLVVAVEQFF.

This chain uses TRBV6-5 with TRBJ2-1; maybe TRBD1 (6 bases). Germline V lookup: CDR1 MNHEY, CDR2 SVGAGI. The CDR3 contains 13 residues. Trimming removed 4 bases at V and 7 bases at J, with 11 bases between. The CDR3 DNA reads as TGTGCCAGCAGTTTACCAGGGGAGAATGAGCAGTTCTTC. Its protein product is CASSLPGENEQFF.

There are a few counts of this clone. The chain carries TRBV7-2 and TRBJ1-6, with D perhaps TRBD1 (5 bases). From germline, CDR1 is SGHTA and CDR2 FQGNSA. V lost 4 bases and J lost 9, with 19 bases in between. CDR3 size: 16 residues. CDR3 in DNA: TGTGCCAGCAGCTCTACTCCCCCCGGGGGTAGTTCACCCCTCCACTTT. Translation gives CASSSTPPGGSSPLHF.

This clone was detected only a few times. The J gene is TRBJ1-1, the V gene TRBV11-2; D is perhaps TRBD1 (6 bases). There are 15 residues in the CDR3. The germline V and J ends were trimmed by 2 bases and 7 bases, with 17 bases remaining between them. The germline CDR1 and CDR2 sequences are SGHAT and FQNNGV. CDR3 in amino acids: CASSLSLGAKGEAFF. Written as DNA, the CDR3 is TGTGCCAGCAGCTTATCACTGGGGGCTAAGGGTGAAGCTTTCTTT.

This clone appeared a single time. V usage is TRBV6-1 and J usage is TRBJ1-2; TRBD1 agrees at 9 bases. The V gene's germline CDR1 is MNHNS and CDR2 SASEGT. The CDR3 loop spans 15 amino acids. J lost 6 bases, V lost 2 bases, and 7 bases had no gene match. CDR3 sequence: CASSETGTGWNGYTF. CDR3 DNA: TGTGCCAGCAGTGAAACAGGGACAGGGTGGAATGGCTACACCTTC.

The chain uses TRBV7-8 and TRBJ1-5; D gene unclear. Germline V gene lookup returns CDR1 SGHVS and CDR2 FQNEAQ. Between the trimmed V and J ends, which lost 3 bases and 7 bases, there was a span of 13 bases. This CDR3 region has 14 residues. CDR3 DNA sequence: TGTGCCAGCAGCTTCGGTAGGAGCGGACAGCCCCAGCATTTT. As protein: CASSFGRSGQPQHF.